Sequencing of this TCR beta chain was carried out in a study of cytomegalovirus exposure and HLA in healthy donors. The PCR had 60 Vbeta and 13 Jbeta primers. Assay used: immunoSEQ multiplex PCR; TCRdb lists only in-frame clones, some missing. This repertoire shows about 170,000 clones, roughly 70% found once; its top ten account for approximately 1.6%. A note on this clone: Antigen unknown.

Whole-study results and caveats: A later analysis by the authors found several of the most significant clusters apparently linked to common viral pathogens.

The CDR3 sequence is 15 residues long. Looked up from germline, CDR1 is MNHNS and CDR2 is SASEGT. V gave up 3 bases and J gave up 1 base; unmatched junction bases: 2. This receptor was taken from a girl between 10 and 17 years old in good health and CMV-seronegative. The chain links TRBV6-1 to TRBJ2-4; TRBD1 matches at 8 bases. Sequenced sample: PBMCs. The CDR3 coding sequence is TGTGCCAGCAGTGACACAGGGGGGGCCAAAAACATTCAGTACTTC. Translated: CASSDTGGAKNIQYF.